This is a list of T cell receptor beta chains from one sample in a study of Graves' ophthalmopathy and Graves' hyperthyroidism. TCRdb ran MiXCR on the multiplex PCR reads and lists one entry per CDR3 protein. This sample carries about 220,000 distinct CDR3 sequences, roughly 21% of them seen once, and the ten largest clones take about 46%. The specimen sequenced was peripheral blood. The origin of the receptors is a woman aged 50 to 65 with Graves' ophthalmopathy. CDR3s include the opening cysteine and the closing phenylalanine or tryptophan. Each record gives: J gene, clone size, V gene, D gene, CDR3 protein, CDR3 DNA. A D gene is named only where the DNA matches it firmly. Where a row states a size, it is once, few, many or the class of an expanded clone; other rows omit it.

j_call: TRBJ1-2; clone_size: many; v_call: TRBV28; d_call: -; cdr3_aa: CASSFGGAVYGYTF; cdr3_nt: TGTGCCAGCAGTTTCGGGGGCGCGGTCTATGGCTACACCTTC
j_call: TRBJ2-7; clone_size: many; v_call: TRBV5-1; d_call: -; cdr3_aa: CASSSRGLTLSSHEQYF; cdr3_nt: TGCGCCAGCAGCTCCAGGGGACTAACACTCTCTAGCCACGAGCAGTACTTC
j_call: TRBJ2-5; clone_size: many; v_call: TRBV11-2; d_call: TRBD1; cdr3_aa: CASSRGQGWETQYF; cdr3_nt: TGTGCCAGCAGCCGGGGACAGGGGTGGGAGACCCAGTACTTC
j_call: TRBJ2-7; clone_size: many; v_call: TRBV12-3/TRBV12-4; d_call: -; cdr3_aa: CASSLRRESEQYF; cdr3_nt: TGTGCCAGCAGTTTAAGGAGGGAAAGCGAGCAGTACTTC
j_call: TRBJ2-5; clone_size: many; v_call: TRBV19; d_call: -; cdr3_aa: CASSTARDQGETQYF; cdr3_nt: TGTGCCAGTAGTACAGCCCGGGACCAGGGGGAGACCCAGTACTTC
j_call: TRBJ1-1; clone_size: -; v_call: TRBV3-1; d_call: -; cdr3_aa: CASSQGNRVWGTEAFF; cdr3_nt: TGTGCCAGCAGCCAAGGTAACAGGGTTTGGGGCACTGAAGCTTTCTTT
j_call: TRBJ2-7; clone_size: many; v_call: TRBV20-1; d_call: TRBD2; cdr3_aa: CSARGLHSGTSPYEQYF; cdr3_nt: TGCAGTGCTAGAGGTCTGCATTCCGGGACTAGCCCCTACGAGCAGTACTTC
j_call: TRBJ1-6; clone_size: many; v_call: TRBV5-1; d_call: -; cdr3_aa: CASSAGPNSPLHF; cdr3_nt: TGCGCCAGCAGCGCGGGTCCGAATTCACCCCTCCACTTT
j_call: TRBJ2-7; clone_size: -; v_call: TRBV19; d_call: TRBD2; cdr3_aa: CASSLGLAGEQSF; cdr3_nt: TGTGCCAGTAGTCTCGGACTAGCGGGAGAGCAGTCCTTC
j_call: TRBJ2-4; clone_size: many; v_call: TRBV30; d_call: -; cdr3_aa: CAWSVLGNIQYF; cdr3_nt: TGTGCCTGGAGTGTATTGGGAAACATTCAGTACTTC
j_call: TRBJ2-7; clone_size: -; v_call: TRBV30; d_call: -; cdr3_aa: CAWSVRAGVGSGFPYEQYF; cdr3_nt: TGTGCCTGGAGTGTACGGGCCGGTGTGGGGTCCGGGTTTCCCTACGAGCAGTACTTC
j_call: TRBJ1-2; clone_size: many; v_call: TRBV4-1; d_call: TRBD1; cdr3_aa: CASSQPPGQYSGLNYGYTF; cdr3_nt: TGCGCCAGCAGCCAACCTCCGGGACAGTACTCGGGATTGAACTATGGCTACACCTTC
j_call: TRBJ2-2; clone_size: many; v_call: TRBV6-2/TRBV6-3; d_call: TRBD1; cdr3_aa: CASRTGRTGELFF; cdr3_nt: TGTGCCAGCCGGACAGGGCGCACCGGGGAGCTGTTTTTT
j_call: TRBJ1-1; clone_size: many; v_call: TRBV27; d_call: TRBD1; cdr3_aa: CASSLRGRDTEAFF; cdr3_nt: TGCGCCAGCAGCCTAAGGGGGCGCGACACTGAAGCTTTCTTT
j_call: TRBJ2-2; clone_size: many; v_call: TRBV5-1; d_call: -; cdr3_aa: CASSLGQTETGELFF; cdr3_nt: TGCGCCAGCAGCTTAGGGCAGACAGAGACCGGGGAGCTGTTTTTT
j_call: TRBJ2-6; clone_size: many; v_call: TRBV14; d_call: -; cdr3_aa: CASSQVRTGANVLTF; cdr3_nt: TGTGCCAGCAGCCAAGTTCGAACTGGGGCCAACGTCCTGACTTTC
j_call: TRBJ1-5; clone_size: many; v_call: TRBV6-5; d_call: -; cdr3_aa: CASSYEPGSNQPQHF; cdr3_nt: TGTGCCAGCAGTTACGAGCCGGGGAGCAATCAGCCCCAGCATTTT
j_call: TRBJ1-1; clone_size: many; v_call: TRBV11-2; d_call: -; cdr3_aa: CASSMDRNTEAFF; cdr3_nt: TGTGCCAGCAGCATGGACAGGAACACTGAAGCTTTCTTT
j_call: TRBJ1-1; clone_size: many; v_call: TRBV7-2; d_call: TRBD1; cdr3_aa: CASSLDRGNTEAFF; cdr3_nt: TGTGCCAGCAGCTTAGACAGGGGGAACACTGAAGCTTTCTTT
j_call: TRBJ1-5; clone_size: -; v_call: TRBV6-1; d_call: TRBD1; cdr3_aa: CASSDRTGHSNQPQHF; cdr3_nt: TGTGCCAGCAGTGACAGGACAGGACATAGCAATCAGCCCCAGCATTTT
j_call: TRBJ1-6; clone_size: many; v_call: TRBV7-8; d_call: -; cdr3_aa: CASSPSRGESSYNSPLHF; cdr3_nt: TGTGCCAGCAGCCCAAGTCGTGGGGAGAGCTCCTATAATTCACCCCTCCACTTT
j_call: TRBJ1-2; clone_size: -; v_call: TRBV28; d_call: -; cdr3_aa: CASTDGQDGYTF; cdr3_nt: TGTGCCAGCACCGACGGGCAAGATGGCTACACCTTC
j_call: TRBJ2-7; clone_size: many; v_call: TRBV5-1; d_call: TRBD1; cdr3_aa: CASSLVSGGADEQYF; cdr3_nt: TGCGCCAGCAGCTTGGTCTCAGGGGGCGCGGACGAGCAGTACTTC
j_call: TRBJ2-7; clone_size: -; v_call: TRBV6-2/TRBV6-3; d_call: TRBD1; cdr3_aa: CASSPPDREQYF; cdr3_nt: TGTGCCAGCAGCCCTCCGGACAGGGAGCAGTACTTC
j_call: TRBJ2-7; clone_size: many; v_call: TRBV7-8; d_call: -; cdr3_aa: CASTPGRDYERYF; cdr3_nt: TGTGCCAGCACCCCCGGCAGGGATTACGAGCGGTACTTC
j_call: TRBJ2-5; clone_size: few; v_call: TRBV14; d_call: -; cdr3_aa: CASSSRQVLQETQYF; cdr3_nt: TGTGCCAGCAGCAGCCGACAGGTCCTCCAAGAGACCCAGTACTTC
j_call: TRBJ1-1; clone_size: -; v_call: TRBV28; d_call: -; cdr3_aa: CASSLLGLTGEAFF; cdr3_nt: TGTGCCAGCAGTTTACTGGGTCTAACAGGTGAAGCTTTCTTT
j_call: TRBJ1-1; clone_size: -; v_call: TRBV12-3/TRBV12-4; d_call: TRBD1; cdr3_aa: CASSSQGPEAFF; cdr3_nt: TGTGCCAGCAGTTCACAGGGGCCTGAAGCTTTCTTT
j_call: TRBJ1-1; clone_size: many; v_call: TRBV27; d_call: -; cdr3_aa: CASSPSGGYTEAFF; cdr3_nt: TGTGCCAGCAGTCCATCGGGGGGATATACTGAAGCTTTCTTT
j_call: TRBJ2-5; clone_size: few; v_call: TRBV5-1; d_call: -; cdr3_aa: CASSLVPQETQYF; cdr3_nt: TGCGCCAGCAGCTTGGTGCCGCAAGAGACCCAGTACTTC
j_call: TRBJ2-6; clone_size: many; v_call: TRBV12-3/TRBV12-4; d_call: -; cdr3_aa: CASNRGGSGANVLTF; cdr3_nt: TGTGCCAGCAATCGGGGAGGCTCTGGGGCCAACGTCCTGACTTTC
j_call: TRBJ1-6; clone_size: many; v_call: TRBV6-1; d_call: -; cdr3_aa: CASGTRISEGSPLHF; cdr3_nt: TGTGCCAGCGGGACTAGAATATCCGAAGGTTCACCCCTCCACTTT
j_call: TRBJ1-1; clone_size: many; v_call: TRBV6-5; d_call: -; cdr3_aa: CASEGNTEAFF; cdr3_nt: TGTGCCAGCGAGGGGAACACTGAAGCTTTCTTT
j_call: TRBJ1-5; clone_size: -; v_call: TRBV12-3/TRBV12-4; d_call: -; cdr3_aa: CASRPGDSNQPQHF; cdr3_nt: TGTGCCAGCAGGCCGGGAGACAGCAATCAGCCCCAGCATTTT
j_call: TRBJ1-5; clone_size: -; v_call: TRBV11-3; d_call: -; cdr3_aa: CASRPGTDQPQHF; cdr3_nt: TGTGCCAGCAGACCCGGTACGGATCAGCCCCAGCATTTT
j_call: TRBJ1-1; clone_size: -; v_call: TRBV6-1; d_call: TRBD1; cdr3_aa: CATNGQGQTEAFF; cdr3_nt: TGTGCCACTAACGGACAGGGACAAACTGAAGCTTTCTTT
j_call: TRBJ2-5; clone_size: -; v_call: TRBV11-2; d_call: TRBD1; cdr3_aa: CASSRPRQGLLTQETQYF; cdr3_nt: TGTGCCAGCAGCCGCCCCCGACAGGGCTTACTAACTCAAGAGACCCAGTACTTC
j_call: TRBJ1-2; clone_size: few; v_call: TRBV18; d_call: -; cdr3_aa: CASSPIAEGYTF; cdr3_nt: TGTGCCAGCTCACCAATAGCGGAGGGCTACACCTTC
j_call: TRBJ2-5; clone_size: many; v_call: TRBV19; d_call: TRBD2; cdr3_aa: CASKLAGGPQETQYF; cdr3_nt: TGTGCCAGTAAATTGGCGGGAGGTCCCCAAGAGACCCAGTACTTC
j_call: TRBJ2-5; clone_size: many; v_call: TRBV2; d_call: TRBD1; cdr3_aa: CASRTTGGTETQYF; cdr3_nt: TGTGCCAGCAGGACAACAGGGGGTACAGAGACCCAGTACTTC
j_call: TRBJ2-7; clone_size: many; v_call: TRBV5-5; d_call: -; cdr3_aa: CASSANMGQYEQYF; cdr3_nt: TGTGCCAGCAGCGCAAACATGGGGCAGTACGAGCAGTACTTC
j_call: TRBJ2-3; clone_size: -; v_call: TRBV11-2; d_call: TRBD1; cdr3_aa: CASSFGTGDTDTQYF; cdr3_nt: TGTGCCAGCAGCTTCGGGACAGGGGACACAGATACGCAGTATTTT
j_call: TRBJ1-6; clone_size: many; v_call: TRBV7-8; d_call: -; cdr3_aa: CASSLFRGGSPLHF; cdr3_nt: TGTGCCAGCAGCTTATTTAGGGGCGGGTCACCCCTCCACTTT
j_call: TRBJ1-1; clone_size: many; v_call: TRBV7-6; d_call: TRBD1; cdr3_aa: CASSLVGGQGQLSTEAFF; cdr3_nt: TGTGCCAGCAGCTTAGTAGGGGGACAGGGGCAGCTAAGCACTGAAGCTTTCTTT
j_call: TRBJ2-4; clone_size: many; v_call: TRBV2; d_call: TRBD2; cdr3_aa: CASSGGGLNIAKNIQYF; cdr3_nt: TGTGCGAGCTCGGGAGGGGGACTGAACATAGCCAAAAACATTCAGTACTTC
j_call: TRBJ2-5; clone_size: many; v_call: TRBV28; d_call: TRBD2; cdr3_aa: CATQASGTVYQETQYF; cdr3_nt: TGTGCCACTCAGGCTAGCGGGACGGTGTACCAAGAGACCCAGTACTTC
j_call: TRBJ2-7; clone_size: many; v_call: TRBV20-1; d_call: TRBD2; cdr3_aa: CSARTSGAPSYEQYF; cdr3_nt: TGCAGTGCCAGGACTAGCGGGGCCCCCTCCTACGAGCAGTACTTC
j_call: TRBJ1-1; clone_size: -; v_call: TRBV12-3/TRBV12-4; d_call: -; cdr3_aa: CASSLVVMNTEACF; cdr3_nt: TGTGCCAGCAGTTTGGTGGTCATGAACACTGAAGCTTGCTTT
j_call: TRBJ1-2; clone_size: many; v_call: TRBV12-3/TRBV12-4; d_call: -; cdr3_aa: CASTLGAGAYGYTF; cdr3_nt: TGTGCCAGCACCCTTGGGGCCGGGGCCTATGGCTACACCTTC
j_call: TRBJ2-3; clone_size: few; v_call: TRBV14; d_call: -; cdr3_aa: CASSQGRTRATDTQYF; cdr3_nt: TGTGCCAGCAGCCAAGGAAGGACGAGGGCCACAGATACGCAGTATTTT